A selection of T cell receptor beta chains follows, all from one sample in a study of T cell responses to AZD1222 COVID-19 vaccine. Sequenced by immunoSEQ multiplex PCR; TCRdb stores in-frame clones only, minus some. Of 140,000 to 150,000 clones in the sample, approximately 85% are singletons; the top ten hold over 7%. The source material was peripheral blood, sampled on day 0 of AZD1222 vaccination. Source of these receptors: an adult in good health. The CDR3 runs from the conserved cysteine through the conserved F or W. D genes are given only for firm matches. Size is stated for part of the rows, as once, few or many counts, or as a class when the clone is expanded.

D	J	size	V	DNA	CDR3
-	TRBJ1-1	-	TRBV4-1	TGCGCCAGCAGCCAACCACAGGGGAACACTGAAGCTTTCTTT	CASSQPQGNTEAFF
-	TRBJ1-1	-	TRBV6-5	TGTGCCGGGCCTACTAACATGAACACTGAAGCTTTCTTT	CAGPTNMNTEAFF
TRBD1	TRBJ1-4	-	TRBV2	TGTGCCAGCAGTCAGGGACAGGGGTGGGAAAAACTGTTTTTT	CASSQGQGWEKLFF
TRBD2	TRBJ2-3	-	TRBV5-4	TGTGCCAGCAGCTTGCAGAGGGCTAGCGGGAGGTTGGGCACAGATACGCAGTATTTT	CASSLQRASGRLGTDTQYF
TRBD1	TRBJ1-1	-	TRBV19	TGTGCCAGTAGTATAGGGACAGGGGGCGCATCAGCTTTCTTT	CASSIGTGGASAFF
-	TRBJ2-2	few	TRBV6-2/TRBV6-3	TGTGCCAGCAGTTACTTAACTGATACCGGGGAGCTGTTTTTT	CASSYLTDTGELFF
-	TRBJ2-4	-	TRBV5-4	TGTGCCAGCAGCTTGGCCTTGGACGGCGCCAAAAACATTCAGTACTTC	CASSLALDGAKNIQYF
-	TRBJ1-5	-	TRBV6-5	TGTGCCAGCAGTCAATGGACAATTTCCAATCAGCCCCAGCATTTT	CASSQWTISNQPQHF
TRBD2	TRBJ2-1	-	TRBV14	TGTGCCAGCAGTTCTACTAGCGGGAGATGGAATGAGCAGTTCTTC	CASSSTSGRWNEQFF
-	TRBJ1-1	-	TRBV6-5	TGTGCCAGCAGTTCACGGACAGATATGAACACTGAAGCTTTCTTT	CASSSRTDMNTEAFF
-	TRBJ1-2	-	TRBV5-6	TGTGCCAGCAGCTTGCCCAGGGGCGAAAACTATGGCTACACCTTC	CASSLPRGENYGYTF
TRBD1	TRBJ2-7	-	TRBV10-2	TGCGCCAGCAGTGAGTTCGGACAGGGGCAATCCTACGAGCAGTACTTC	CASSEFGQGQSYEQYF
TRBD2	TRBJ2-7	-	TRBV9	TGTGCCAGCAGCCCCGGGGAAGCGGGGACCTACGAGCAGTACTTC	CASSPGEAGTYEQYF
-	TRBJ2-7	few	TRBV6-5	TGTGCCAGCACCGGGACGGGAATGAACGAGCAGTACTTC	CASTGTGMNEQYF
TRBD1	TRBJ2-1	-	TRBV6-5	TGTGCCAGCTGGGGACAGGGGATGGAGCAGTTCTTC	CASWGQGMEQFF
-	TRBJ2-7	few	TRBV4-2	TGTGCCAGCAGCCAAGGTAGCGGTATACTCTACGAGCAGTACTTC	CASSQGSGILYEQYF
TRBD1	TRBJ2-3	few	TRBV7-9	TGTGCCAGCAGCCCTACGGAGGGGACAGGGTTGACAGATACGCAGTATTTT	CASSPTEGTGLTDTQYF
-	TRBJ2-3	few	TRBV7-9	TGTGCCAGCAGCTCCAATACAGATACGCAGTATTTT	CASSSNTDTQYF
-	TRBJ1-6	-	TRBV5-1	TGCGCCAGCAGCTTGGACCCAGGGGATAATTCACCCCTCCACTTT	CASSLDPGDNSPLHF
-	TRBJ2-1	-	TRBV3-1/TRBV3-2	TGTGCCAGCAGCCAGGGGGTAGCGACTGAGCAGTTCTTC	CASSQGVATEQFF
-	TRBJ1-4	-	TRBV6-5	TGTGCCACCTCCTCATCCGGGGGGTATGAAAAACTGTTTTTT	CATSSSGGYEKLFF
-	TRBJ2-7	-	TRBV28	TGTGCCAGCAGTTTTCATGTATACGAGCAGTACTTC	CASSFHVYEQYF
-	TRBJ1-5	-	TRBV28	TGTGCCAGCAGTTCCGGGGGATCGGGCAATCAGCCCCAGCATTTT	CASSSGGSGNQPQHF
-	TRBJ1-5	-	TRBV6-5	TGTGCCAGCAGTCGGACGGGGGGATGGCAATGGCCCCAGCATTTT	CASSRTGGWQWPQHF
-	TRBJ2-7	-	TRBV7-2	TGTGCCAGCAGCCCCCGGGCCTTAACCTACGAGCAGTACTTC	CASSPRALTYEQYF
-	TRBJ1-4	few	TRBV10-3	TGTGCCATCAGTGGGACGGGCCTTGGGGTTGAAAAACTGTTTTTT	CAISGTGLGVEKLFF
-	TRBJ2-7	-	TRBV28	TGTGCCAGCAGTTTTGGGAGTTCGTGGGTTCATAGCTCCTACGAGCAGTACTTC	CASSFGSSWVHSSYEQYF
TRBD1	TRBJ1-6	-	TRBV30	TGTGCCTGGAGCGCACGGCGGGACAGTTATACTAATTCACCCCTCCACTTT	CAWSARRDSYTNSPLHF
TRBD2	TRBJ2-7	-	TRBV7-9	TGTGCCAGCAGCTTAGAGGGGGGGACTAGCGACTTC	CASSLEGGTSDF